This T cell receptor (beta chain) was sequenced for a study of cytomegalovirus exposure and HLA in healthy donors. This clone appeared a few times. This CDR3 is 14 amino acids long. From germline, CDR1 is MDHEN and CDR2 SYDVKM. V lost 6 bases to trimming and J lost 3 bases, with 12 bases between them. Both 60 Vbeta primers and 13 Jbeta primers went into the PCR. Sequencing was performed with immunoSEQ multiplex PCR; in TCRdb, only in-frame clones are kept and a portion is missing. The data hold over 90,000 clones, with 60% to 75% observed a single time. The chain links TRBV28 to TRBJ1-5; perhaps TRBD1 as D (5 bases). Specimen: PBMCs. The source is a female donor in good health and CMV-seropositive. The CDR3 reads CASSLYRSNQPQHF. The CDR3 nucleotides read TGTGCCAGCAGCCTTTACAGGTCCAATCAGCCCCAGCATTTT.